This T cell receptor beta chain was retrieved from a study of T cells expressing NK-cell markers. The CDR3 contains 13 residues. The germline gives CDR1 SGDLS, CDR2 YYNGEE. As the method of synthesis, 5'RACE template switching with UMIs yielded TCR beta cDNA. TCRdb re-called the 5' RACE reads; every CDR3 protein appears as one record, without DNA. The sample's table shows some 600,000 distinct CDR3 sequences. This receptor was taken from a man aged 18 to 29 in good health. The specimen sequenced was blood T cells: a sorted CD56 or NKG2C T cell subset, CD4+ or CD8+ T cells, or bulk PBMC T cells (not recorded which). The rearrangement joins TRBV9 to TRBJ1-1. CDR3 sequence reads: CASSPWEGTEAFF.